Shown below are 25 T cell receptor beta chains from a single sample sequenced in a study of regulatory T cells in long-lasting Graves disease. Time point in this sample: persistent/refractory GD, antithyroid drugs over 5 years with positive TRAb. Extracted RNA from PBMCs served as the source of the TCR library. Relying on iRepertoire HTBI primers and Arm-PCR of CDR3 regions, the team built TCR beta libraries. Each CDR3 protein is one row after TCRdb ran MiXCR on the multiplex PCR reads. The sample yields fewer than 400,000 distinct CDR3 sequences, roughly 20% seen once. The sequences come from peripheral blood mononuclear cells (PBMCs), collected when the disease was refractory, from a patient treated with antithyroid drugs. Receptors originate from a female donor with Graves disease.

A few counts support this clonotype. The chain uses TRBV12-3 or TRBV12-4 and TRBJ2-7; D is uncertain. V shed 2 bases and J shed 3 bases, with 8 bases lying between them. The CDR3 contains 13 residues. The CDR3 loop reads CASSLIGRYEQYF. In nucleotides, the CDR3 is TGTGCCAGCAGTTTAATTGGGCGCTACGAGCAGTACTTC.

This clonotype was detected only a few times. The rearrangement uses TRBV29-1 and TRBJ2-7, with 12 bases aligning to TRBD2. Germline lookup yields CDR1 SQVTM and CDR2 ANQGSEA. V gave up 3 bases and J gave up 6 bases; unmatched junction bases: 0. CDR3 size: 12 residues. CDR3 protein: CSVEGLAGEQYF. The CDR3, as DNA: TGCAGCGTTGAGGGACTAGCGGGCGAGCAGTACTTC.

This clonotype has at least ten counts. The J gene is TRBJ2-7, the V gene TRBV7-9; tentatively, D is TRBD1 (6 bases). This CDR3 has 13 residues. The germline V gene encodes CDR1 SEHNR and CDR2 FQNEAQ (reference sequence). V gave up 3 bases and J gave up 6 bases, with 12 bases separating them. Here the CDR3 DNA reads TGTGCCAGCAGCTTGGTTGGGGGCCGCGAGCAGTACTTC. It codes for CASSLVGGREQYF.

In this sample, this clonotype turned up a few times. Compared with germline, one end of the junction differs, possibly owing to a read error. The chain recombines TRBV3-1 with TRBJ1-4, with D uncertain. The CDR3 has 14 amino acids. The germline gives CDR1 LGHDT, CDR2 YNNKEL (reference sequence). The DNA for the CDR3 is TGTGTCAGCAGCCACGCAGGAATTAATGAAAAACTGTTTTTT. It translates to CVSSHAGINEKLFF.

This clonotype was detected ten times or more. The chain recombines TRBV6-1 with TRBJ1-4; 7 nucleotides agree with TRBD1. The germline CDR1 and CDR2 sequences are MNHNS and SASEGT. Trimming cost V 5 bases and J 4 bases; bases outside gene matches: 7. This CDR3 has 15 amino acids. CDR3 in amino acids: CASSLGTAINEKLFF. CDR3 DNA sequence: TGTGCCAGCAGTCTAGGGACAGCTATTAATGAAAAACTGTTTTTT.

This rearrangement joins TRBV3-1 to TRBJ1-2, with D uncertain. The V and J ends lost 0 bases and 2 bases respectively, with 10 bases between them. The V gene's germline CDR1 is LGHDT and CDR2 YNNKEL (reference sequence). This CDR3 comprises 15 residues. The CDR3 loop is CASSQDPSKNYGYTF. The CDR3 DNA reads as TGTGCCAGCAGCCAAGATCCTTCAAAGAACTATGGCTACACCTTC.

This clonotype has a handful of counts. The rearrangement uses TRBV9 and TRBJ2-2, with 7 nucleotides matching TRBD1. CDR3 length equals 15 residues. The V gene end was trimmed by 4 bases and the J gene end by 3 bases; junction bases not matched to a gene: 6. The germline gives CDR1 SGDLS, CDR2 YYNGEE. DNA of the CDR3: TGTGCCAGCAGCAAACAGGGGTTCGACACCGGGGAGCTGTTTTTT. Amino acids: CASSKQGFDTGELFF.

This chain uses TRBV27 with TRBJ2-2; unclear D gene. Per the germline V gene, CDR1 is MNHEY and CDR2 is SMNVEV (reference sequence). This CDR3 has 15 residues. Trimming removed 0 bases from V and 4 bases from J, with 9 bases in between. The chain's CDR3 is CASSLSLLVTGELFF. DNA for the CDR3: TGTGCCAGCAGTTTATCCCTCCTGGTCACCGGGGAGCTGTTTTTT.

This clonotype was counted ten times or more. The chain employs TRBV30 and TRBJ2-7; a possible D gene is TRBD2 (5 bases). The CDR3 totals 14 residues. CDR1 and CDR2 from the germline V gene are GTSNPN and SVGIG (reference sequence). V was cut by 3 bases and J by 6 bases, with 18 bases left in between. The CDR3: CAWSDGLAFVEQYF. The CDR3 nucleotides read TGTGCCTGGAGCGACGGGCTAGCTTTCGTCGAGCAGTACTTC. The full variable domain, in which reference TRBV30 and TRBJ2-7 provide the parts outside the CDR3, is SQTIHQWPATLVQPVGSPLSLECTVEGTSNPNLYWYRQAAGRGLQLLFYSVGIGQISSEVPQNLSASRPQDRQFILSSKKLLLSDSGFYLCAWSDGLAFVEQYFGPGTRLTVT.

V is TRBV5-5 and J is TRBJ1-6, with D perhaps TRBD1 (5 bases). V was pared by 6 bases and J by 9 bases, with 16 bases between. Germline CDR1 and CDR2: SGHKS and YYEKEE (reference sequence). CDR3 size: 14 residues. The DNA of the CDR3 is TGTGCCAGCAACGGCCGGGCCGGGGGTTCACCCCTCCACTTT. Translation: CASNGRAGGSPLHF.

The table lists this clonotype with a few counts. The rearrangement joins TRBV24-1 to TRBJ2-2; no clear D gene. The germline V gene has CDR1 KGHDR and CDR2 SFDVKD. Trimming took 5 bases from V and 0 from J, leaving 12 bases between them. The CDR3 covers 16 residues. The CDR3 loop reads CATSVSPFANTGELFF. The DNA for the CDR3 is TGTGCCACCAGTGTAAGTCCGTTCGCGAACACCGGGGAGCTGTTTTTT.

This clonotype came up many times. The rearrangement uses TRBV5-1 and TRBJ1-6; tentative D call: TRBD1 (6 bases). The V end lost 5 bases, the J end lost 5 bases, and 14 bases lay between the germline ends. The CDR3 covers 15 residues. The V gene's germline CDR1 is SGHRS and CDR2 YFSETQ. CDR3 protein: CASRTDSDNNSPLHF. Here the CDR3 DNA reads TGCGCCAGCAGAACGGACAGTGACAATAATTCACCCCTCCACTTT.

In this sample, this clonotype turned up many times. The chain links TRBV2 to TRBJ2-7, with 10 bases that match TRBD2. Germline V CDR1 and CDR2: SNHLY, FYNNEI. V was pared by 5 bases and J by 0 bases, with 10 bases of the junction left unmatched. This CDR3 has 17 amino acids. CDR3 DNA sequence: TGTGCCAGCAGTACTCCGGGACTAGCGCCCTACTCCTACGAGCAGTACTTC. This sequence encodes CASSTPGLAPYSYEQYF.

In this sample, this clonotype turned up many times. The chain recombines TRBV28 with TRBJ2-7, with D perhaps TRBD1 (6 bases). CDR1 is MDHEN and CDR2 is SYDVKM in the germline V gene. The CDR3 runs to 16 residues. V was clipped by 4 bases and J by 0 bases, with 16 bases between them. CDR3 in amino acids: CASSSHRVPNSYEQYF. DNA for the CDR3: TGTGCCAGCAGTTCCCACAGGGTTCCCAACTCCTACGAGCAGTACTTC.

Ten or more counts support this clonotype. The gene calls are TRBV7-9 and TRBJ1-1; D is ambiguous. This CDR3 has 15 residues. With 1 base removed from V and 0 bases from J, the gap between germline ends came to 9 bases. Germline CDR1 SEHNR, CDR2 FQNEAQ (reference sequence). This CDR3 reads CASSLGGVMNTEAFF. The CDR3 DNA sequence: TGTGCCAGCAGCTTAGGTGGCGTGATGAACACTGAAGCTTTCTTT.

The chain couples TRBV20-1 to TRBJ1-5; the D is unclear. V was clipped by 5 bases and J by 2 bases, with 16 bases between them. The CDR3 loop spans 15 amino acids. CDR1 and CDR2 from the germline V gene are DFQATT and SNEGSKA (reference sequence). The CDR3 here is CSAGAGRARNQPQHF. CDR3 DNA sequence: TGCAGTGCTGGAGCTGGGAGAGCTCGCAATCAGCCCCAGCATTTT.

This clonotype was seen many times. This chain uses TRBV6-5 with TRBJ1-5, with D possibly being TRBD1 (5 bases). Per the germline V gene, CDR1 is MNHEY and CDR2 is SVGAGI. This CDR3 region has 14 residues. With 0 bases removed from V and 5 bases from J, the gap between germline ends came to 8 bases. The CDR3 region is CASSYSQGDQPQHF. The CDR3 nucleotides are TGTGCCAGCAGTTACTCCCAGGGAGATCAGCCCCAGCATTTT.

J is TRBJ2-7 and V is TRBV14; 8 bases map to TRBD2. This CDR3 comprises 14 residues. Trimming at V came to 4 bases and at J to 6 bases, leaving 8 bases not matched to a gene. CDR1 is SGHDN, CDR2 FVKESK, per germline. CDR3 sequence reads: CASSRKAGVAEQYF. The CDR3 DNA follows: TGTGCCAGCAGCCGAAAAGCGGGAGTGGCCGAGCAGTACTTC.

This clonotype turned up a few times. The rearrangement links TRBV12-3 or TRBV12-4 to TRBJ1-2, with 7 bases matching TRBD1. V trimming: 6 bases; J trimming: 4 bases; junction bases outside the gene matches: 11. The CDR3 runs to 15 residues. CDR3: CASSPAKGASYGYTF. CDR3 in DNA: TGTGCCAGCAGCCCCGCGAAGGGGGCGAGCTATGGCTACACCTTC.

This clonotype was observed a few times. The chain carries TRBV28 and TRBJ2-1, with a tentative D call TRBD1 (6 bases). Germline assignment: CDR1 MDHEN and CDR2 SYDVKM. The CDR3 runs to 15 residues. Trimming cost V 3 bases and J 3 bases, with 12 bases left between them. CDR3 residues: CASSFGQYFYNEQFF. The DNA of the CDR3 is TGTGCCAGCAGTTTCGGACAGTACTTCTACAATGAGCAGTTCTTC.

At least ten counts were recorded for this clonotype. The chain joins TRBV7-2 to TRBJ2-6, with D unclear. The V end lost 2 bases, the J end lost 0 bases, and 8 bases lay between the germline ends. Germline CDR1 reads SGHTA; CDR2 reads FQGNSA. This CDR3 is 16 amino acids long. CDR3 nucleotides: TGTGCCAGCAGCTTATTCAGGCTCTCTGGGGCCAACGTCCTGACTTTC. It specifies CASSLFRLSGANVLTF.

This clonotype was seen ten or more times. The V call is TRBV6-5, the J call TRBJ1-1, with 11 bases lining up with TRBD1. Per the germline V gene, CDR1 is MNHEY and CDR2 is SVGAGI. This CDR3 has 14 residues. The trim removed 2 bases at V and 8 bases at J, leaving 4 bases unmatched. The CDR3 protein is CASSYTDRGREAFF. The CDR3 DNA reads as TGTGCCAGCAGTTACACGGACAGGGGGCGGGAAGCTTTCTTT.

This clonotype was counted between two and nine times. This chain uses TRBV20-1 with TRBJ1-2; 10 bases agree with TRBD1. The CDR3 covers 12 residues. With V trimmed by 1 base and J by 7 bases, 0 bases remained unmatched. Germline CDR1 and CDR2: DFQATT and SNEGSKA (reference sequence). The CDR3 protein is CSARGTGGGYTF. The CDR3 nucleotides read TGCAGTGCTAGAGGGACAGGGGGTGGCTACACCTTC.

V and J are TRBV6-2 or TRBV6-3 and TRBJ2-4, with D unresolved. The CDR3 runs to 16 residues. Trimming took off 2 bases at V and 1 base at J, with 12 bases between the two ends. From germline, CDR1 is MNHEY and CDR2 SVGEGT. As DNA, the CDR3 is TGTGCCAGCAGTTACAATAAGGGAATCGCCAAAAACATTCAGTACTTC. This translates into CASSYNKGIAKNIQYF.

This clonotype was seen at least ten times. The chain couples TRBV7-2 to TRBJ2-2; no clear D. Per the germline V gene, CDR1 is SGHTA and CDR2 is FQGNSA. Trimming took off 6 bases at V and 4 bases at J, with 6 bases between the two ends. The CDR3 totals 12 residues. CDR3 DNA sequence: TGTGCCAGCAGTTGGTTCACCGGGGAGCTGTTTTTT. It encodes CASSWFTGELFF.